The subject of this entry is one T cell receptor (beta chain). Germline CDR1 and CDR2: SGHNT and YYREEE (reference sequence). The CDR3 has 12 residues. Trimming cost V 5 bases and J 9 bases, with 12 bases left between them. The data are from a study of blood T cell repertoires in COVID-19. Overall study: Sample material is recorded as cDNA or gDNA derived from T cells, B-cell-depleted T cells, or PBMCs.

This table comes from immunoSEQ multiplex PCR, and its TCRdb copy is limited to in-frame clones, with some not included. This table has roughly 300,000 clones, roughly 85% appearing once. Cohorts were assigned according to the clinical history that participants reported. Among Cohort 3 donors, those recovered had two negative PCRs, clearance, or symptom resolution. The material sequenced was PBMCs or T cells enriched from blood (not recorded which). The chain combines TRBV5-4 with TRBJ2-1; the D gene is possibly TRBD2 (7 bases). This sequence originates from a woman between 50 and 59 years old who had recovered from COVID-19. CDR3 protein: CASSRGAGEQFF. CDR3 nucleotide sequence: TGTGCCAGCAGTCGGGGGGCCGGTGAGCAGTTCTTC.